This T cell receptor beta chain was retrieved from a study of T cell repertoires in cytomegalovirus infection. TCRdb re-derived calls from the reads in MiXCR, one entry per CDR3 protein. The sample contains hundreds of thousands of distinct CDR3 sequences, approximately 31% of which appear only once. This clonotype turned up a few times. Its antigen is as yet unknown. Germline CDR1 LNHDA, CDR2 SQIVND (reference sequence). Between the trimmed V and J ends, which lost 1 base and 1 base, there was a span of 10 bases. The CDR3 length is 15 residues. The chain has TRBV19 and TRBJ1-1; tentatively, D is TRBD1 (5 bases). Specimen: cultured CD8+ T cells from PBMCs, collected from culture after CMV antigen stimulation. The receptor was derived from a human donor in good health (CMV status not recorded). Some clones in this sample may be carry-over from other donors' samples. The CDR3 DNA sequence: TGTGCCAGTAGTATAGGCCCCGGGGGGAACACTGAAGCTTTCTTT. Protein product: CASSIGPGGNTEAFF.